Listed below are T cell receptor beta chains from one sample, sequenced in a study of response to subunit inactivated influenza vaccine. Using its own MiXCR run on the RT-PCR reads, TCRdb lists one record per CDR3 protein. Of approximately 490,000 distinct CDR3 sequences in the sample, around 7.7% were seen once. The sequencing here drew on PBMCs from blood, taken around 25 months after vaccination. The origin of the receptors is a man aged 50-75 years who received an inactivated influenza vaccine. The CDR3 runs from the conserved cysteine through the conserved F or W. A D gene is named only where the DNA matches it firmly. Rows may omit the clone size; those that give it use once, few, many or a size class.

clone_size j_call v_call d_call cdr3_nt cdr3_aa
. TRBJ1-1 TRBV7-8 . TGTGCCAGCAGCTTAGACGAGAACACTGAAGCTTTCTTT CASSLDENTEAFF
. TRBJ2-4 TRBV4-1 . TGCGCCAGCAGCCTCCAGGGGAGCATTCAGTACTTC CASSLQGSIQYF
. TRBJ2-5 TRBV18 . TGTGCCAGCTCACCTCTCCTCCAGGCGGAGACCCAGTACTTC CASSPLLQAETQYF
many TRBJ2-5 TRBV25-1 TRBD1 TGTGCCAGCAGTTCCTCCTTGGGACAGGTCCAAGAGACCCAGTACTTC CASSSSLGQVQETQYF
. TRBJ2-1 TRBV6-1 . TGTGCCAGCAGTGAAGCGAACAGGCTGTGGCAGTTCTTC CASSEANRLWQFF
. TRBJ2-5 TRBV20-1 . TGCAGTGCCTGGAGGGAGACCCAGTACTTC CSAWRETQYF
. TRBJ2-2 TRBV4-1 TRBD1 TGCGCCAGCAGCCAGAGACGGGACAGGGGGCGGACCGGGGAGCTGTTTTTT CASSQRRDRGRTGELFF
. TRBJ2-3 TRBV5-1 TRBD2 TGCGCCAGCAGCGCCTCAGCGGGAGTGGCGGATACGCAGTATTTT CASSASAGVADTQYF
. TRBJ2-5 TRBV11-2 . TGTGCCAGCAGCTTAGCAAGGTCCGTCTTCCCTACAGAGACCCAGTACTTC CASSLARSVFPTETQYF
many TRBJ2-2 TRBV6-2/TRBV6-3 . TGTGCCAGCAGGAATCCCCCGAACACCGGGGAGCTGTTTTTT CASRNPPNTGELFF
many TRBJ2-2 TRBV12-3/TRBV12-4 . TGTGCCAGCATTATTGACGGGGGTGGCACCGGGGAGCTGTTTTTT CASIIDGGGTGELFF
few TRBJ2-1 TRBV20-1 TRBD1 TGCAGTGCTAGACCCGGACAGGGGGCATCGAATGAGCAGTTCTTC CSARPGQGASNEQFF
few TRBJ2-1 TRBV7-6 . TGTGCCAGCAGCCCGAAACGGGACGGTTCCTACAATGAGCAGTTCTTC CASSPKRDGSYNEQFF
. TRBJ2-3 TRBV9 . TGTGCCAGTAGCGTGGCAGTCACAGATACGCAGTATTTT CASSVAVTDTQYF
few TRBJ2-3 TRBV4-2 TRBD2 TGTGCCAGCAGCCAAGATAAGGCGGGAGCGGCAGATACGCAGTATTTT CASSQDKAGAADTQYF
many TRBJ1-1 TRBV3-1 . TGTGCCAGCAGCCAAGGACAGAGTAGGGCTTTCTTT CASSQGQSRAFF
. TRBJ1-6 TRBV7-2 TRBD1 TGTGCCAGCAGCAACCGGGACAGGGGAGGATCACCCCTCCACTTT CASSNRDRGGSPLHF
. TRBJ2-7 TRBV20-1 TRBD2 TGCAGTGCTACGCCCATAGCGGGGGGAGTTGGCGAGCAGTACTTC CSATPIAGGVGEQYF
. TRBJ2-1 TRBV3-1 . TGTGCCAGCAGCCAGAATCTAGTCAATGAGCAGTTCTTC CASSQNLVNEQFF
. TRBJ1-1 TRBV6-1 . TGTGCCAGCAGTGATTACGCAGAAAGGGGAACTGAAGCTTTCTTT CASSDYAERGTEAFF
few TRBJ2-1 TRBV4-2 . TGTGCCAGCAGCCAAGCCGGGGTAGGGTTCTACAATGAGCAGTTCTTC CASSQAGVGFYNEQFF
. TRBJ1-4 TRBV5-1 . TGCGCCAGCAGCATACAGGGAGTTGGCGAAAAACTGTTTTTT CASSIQGVGEKLFF
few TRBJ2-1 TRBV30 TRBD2 TGTGCCTGGAGTACTAGCGGCGCCTACAATGAGCAGTTCTTC CAWSTSGAYNEQFF
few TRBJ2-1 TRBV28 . TGTGCCAGCAGGATAGGTAGAGCCAATGAGCAGTTCTTC CASRIGRANEQFF
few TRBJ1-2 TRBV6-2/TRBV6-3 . TGTGCCAGCAGTTGGACTGACTATGGCTACACCTTC CASSWTDYGYTF
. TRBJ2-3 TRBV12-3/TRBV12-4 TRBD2 TGTGCCAGCAGCCAGACTAGCGGGAGTGCTGATACGCAGTATTTT CASSQTSGSADTQYF
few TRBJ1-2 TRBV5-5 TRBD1 TGTGCCAGCAGCTTGCTCGACAGGGCGGCCTATGGCTACACCTTC CASSLLDRAAYGYTF
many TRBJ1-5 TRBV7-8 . TGTGCCAGCAGCTTAGGGGCCGCTAGCAATCAGCCCCAGCATTTT CASSLGAASNQPQHF
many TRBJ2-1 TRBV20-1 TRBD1 TGCAGTGCTAGCGACAGGGGGCGAAACAATGAGCAGTTCTTC CSASDRGRNNEQFF
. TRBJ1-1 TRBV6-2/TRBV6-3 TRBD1 TGTGCCAGCAGACCTCTGGGGACAGGAAACACTGAAGCTTTCTTT CASRPLGTGNTEAFF
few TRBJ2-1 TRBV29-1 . TGCAGCGTTGCAGTGCAGTACAATGAGCAGTTCTTC CSVAVQYNEQFF